These 15 T cell receptor beta chains originate from one sample sequenced in a study of blood T cell repertoires in COVID-19. Generated by immunoSEQ multiplex PCR, the TCRdb table keeps only in-frame clones and is missing some. The repertoire consists of roughly 150,000 clones, with about 86% occurring once and the leading ten covering less than 20%. The sequencing sample was made of peripheral blood. The receptors stem from an elderly woman with acute or convalescent COVID-19.

The V call is TRBV11-2, the J call TRBJ1-4; 7 nucleotides match TRBD1. The CDR3 has 17 residues. In germline, CDR1 is SGHAT, CDR2 FQNNGV. V was pared by 5 bases and J by 10 bases, with 19 bases of the junction left unmatched. CDR3 amino acids: CASSSARRGRVEGKLFF. CDR3 DNA sequence: TGTGCCAGCAGCAGCGCCCGGAGGGGGCGGGTAGAAGGAAAACTGTTTTTT. Full variable domain (remainder filled in from reference TRBV11-2 and TRBJ1-4): EAGVAQSPRYKIIEKRQSVAFWCNPISGHATLYWYQQILGQGPKLLIQFQNNGVVDDSQLPKDRFSAERLKGVDSTLKIQPAKLEDSAVYLCASSSARRGRVEGKLFFGSGTQLSVL.

The J gene is TRBJ2-1, the V gene TRBV9, with TRBD1 matching over 7 bases. From germline, CDR1 is SGDLS and CDR2 YYNGEE. The junction had 18 bases not matched to a gene; V was cut back by 4 bases and J by 8 bases. CDR3 length: 17 amino acids. This chain's CDR3 is CASSFLLLEGAEDEQFF. The CDR3 nucleotides read TGTGCCAGCAGCTTCCTTCTTTTAGAGGGGGCTGAGGATGAGCAGTTCTTC.

This clone has more than one count but fewer than ten. The J gene is TRBJ2-1, the V gene TRBV28; D may be TRBD2 (5 bases). Germline CDR1 reads MDHEN; CDR2 reads SYDVKM. V lost 6 bases and J lost 7, with 13 bases in between. The CDR3 extends over 13 amino acids. The CDR3 reads CASRRLTGNEQFF. The DNA for the CDR3 is TGTGCCAGCAGAAGACTTACGGGGAATGAGCAGTTCTTC.

This chain links TRBV18 with TRBJ1-1, with D unclear. From germline, CDR1 is KGHSH and CDR2 LQKENI. The length of the CDR3 is 15 residues. V shed 3 bases and J shed 0 bases, with 11 bases lying between them. CDR3: CASSPRETMNTEAFF. CDR3 DNA sequence: TGTGCCAGCTCACCTCGGGAAACCATGAACACTGAAGCTTTCTTT.

The genes are TRBV7-9 and TRBJ2-7; 8 bases agree with TRBD1. The V gene's germline CDR1 is SEHNR and CDR2 FQNEAQ (reference sequence). V was clipped by 5 bases and J by 9 bases; unmatched bases: 15. The CDR3 consists of 15 residues. The CDR3 coding sequence is TGTGCCAGCAGCCGAACCGACAGGGGCATTTTCGCGCAGTACTTC. Translated: CASSRTDRGIFAQYF.

This rearrangement joins TRBV11-2 to TRBJ2-1; tentative D call: TRBD2 (6 bases). This CDR3 is 12 amino acids long. The germline V gene encodes CDR1 SGHAT and CDR2 FQNNGV. With 5 bases removed from V and 7 bases from J, the gap between germline ends came to 9 bases. The CDR3 sequence is CASSGRLNEQFF. In DNA, the CDR3 is TGTGCCAGCAGCGGGAGGTTGAATGAGCAGTTCTTC.

The J gene is TRBJ1-5, the V gene TRBV6-2 or TRBV6-3; 10 bases agree with TRBD1. Germline loops: CDR1 MNHEY, CDR2 SVGEGT. The junction had 4 bases not matched to a gene; V was cut back by 2 bases and J by 0 bases. This CDR3 comprises 17 residues. CDR3 loop: CASSYPRTGGSNQPQHF. The CDR3 DNA follows: TGTGCCAGCAGTTACCCCCGGACAGGGGGTAGCAATCAGCCCCAGCATTTT.

This clone appeared a single time. CDR3 DNA sequence: TGTGCCAGCAGTCCGGGACAGACGAACACTGAAGCTTTCTTT. The encoded protein is CASSPGQTNTEAFF. The chain carries TRBV6-5 and TRBJ1-1; 7 nucleotides match TRBD1. Germline V gene data show CDR1 as MNHEY and CDR2 as SVGAGI. J lost 1 base, V lost 5 bases, and 4 bases had no gene match. There are 14 residues in the CDR3.

This clone was counted a single time. The chain is built from TRBV7-2 and TRBJ1-2; 7 bases fit TRBD1. This CDR3 has 14 residues. V lost 1 base and J lost 5; bases outside the gene matches: 4. CDR1 is SGHTA and CDR2 is FQGNSA in the germline V gene. Here the CDR3 DNA reads TGTGCCAGCAGCTTAGAGGGACAGCGATATGGCTACACCTTC. Translated, it gives CASSLEGQRYGYTF.

This clone occurred a few times. This rearrangement joins TRBV7-2 to TRBJ2-7, with TRBD2 as a possible D gene (7 bases). This CDR3 has 14 residues. V lost 4 bases to trimming and J lost 6 bases, with 16 bases between them. Per the germline V gene, CDR1 is SGHTA and CDR2 is FQGNSA. The CDR3 region has the DNA TGTGCCAGCAGCTCCGGGGCGGGGGCTGGCGAGCAGTACTTC. Protein product: CASSSGAGAGEQYF.

The chain employs TRBV10-2 and TRBJ2-1, with 8 positions matching TRBD2. Unmatched junction bases numbered 9, after V lost 3 bases and J lost 5 bases. The CDR3 is 16 residues long. Germline lookup yields CDR1 WSHSY and CDR2 SAAADI. This CDR3 reads CASSESSGGLNNEQFF. CDR3 coding DNA: TGCGCCAGCAGTGAATCCAGCGGGGGCCTCAACAATGAGCAGTTCTTC.

The sample holds a few counts of this clone. V usage is TRBV7-8 and J usage is TRBJ1-4; tentatively, D is TRBD1 (6 bases). The CDR3 totals 19 residues. With 5 bases removed from V and 8 bases from J, the gap between germline ends came to 30 bases. Germline values: CDR1 SGHVS, CDR2 FQNEAQ. The CDR3 spells CASSLRRGGRENREEKLFF. Written as DNA, the CDR3 is TGTGCCAGCAGCCTACGTCGAGGGGGACGGGAAAATCGCGAGGAAAAACTGTTTTTT.

The rearrangement joins TRBV30 to TRBJ2-1, with TRBD1 as a possible D gene (6 bases). V lost 0 bases and J 10 bases, leaving 13 bases between the germline ends. The CDR3 consists of 13 residues. In germline, CDR1 is GTSNPN, CDR2 SVGIG (reference sequence). DNA for the CDR3: TGTGCCTGGAGTGTAGGACAGCCCACGGAGCAGTTCTTC. This encodes CAWSVGQPTEQFF.

The chain carries TRBV28 and TRBJ1-4; TRBD1 matches 9 bases. Germline V gene sequence: CDR1 MDHEN, CDR2 SYDVKM. V lost 3 bases, J lost 17 bases, and 7 bases stayed unmatched. This CDR3 is 12 amino acids long. The chain's CDR3 is CASSLGTGRSFF. Written as DNA, the CDR3 is TGTGCCAGCAGTTTGGGGACAGGGAGGTCTTTTTTT. The full variable domain, in which reference TRBV28 and TRBJ1-4 provide the parts outside the CDR3, is DVKVTQSSRYLVKRTGEKVFLECVQDMDHENMFWYRQDPGLGLRLIYFSYDVKMKEKGDIPEGYSVSREKKERFSLILESASTNQTSMYLCASSLGTGRSFFGSGTQLSVL.

This clone has at least ten counts. The V gene is TRBV5-1, the J gene TRBJ1-1; D perhaps matches TRBD1 (6 bases). The germline gives CDR1 SGHRS, CDR2 YFSETQ. The V gene lost 4 bases and the J gene lost 1 base, with 11 bases spanning the gap. The CDR3 consists of 14 residues. CDR3 DNA: TGCGCCAGCAGCCGCACAGGGTCGAACACTGAAGCTTTCTTT. It yields the protein CASSRTGSNTEAFF. The whole variable domain, filled in from reference TRBV5-1 and TRBJ1-1, reads KAGVTQTPRYLIKTRGQQVTLSCSPISGHRSVSWYQQTPGQGLQFLFEYFSETQRNKGNFPGRFSGRQFSNSRSEMNVSTLELGDSALYLCASSRTGSNTEAFFGQGTRLTVV.